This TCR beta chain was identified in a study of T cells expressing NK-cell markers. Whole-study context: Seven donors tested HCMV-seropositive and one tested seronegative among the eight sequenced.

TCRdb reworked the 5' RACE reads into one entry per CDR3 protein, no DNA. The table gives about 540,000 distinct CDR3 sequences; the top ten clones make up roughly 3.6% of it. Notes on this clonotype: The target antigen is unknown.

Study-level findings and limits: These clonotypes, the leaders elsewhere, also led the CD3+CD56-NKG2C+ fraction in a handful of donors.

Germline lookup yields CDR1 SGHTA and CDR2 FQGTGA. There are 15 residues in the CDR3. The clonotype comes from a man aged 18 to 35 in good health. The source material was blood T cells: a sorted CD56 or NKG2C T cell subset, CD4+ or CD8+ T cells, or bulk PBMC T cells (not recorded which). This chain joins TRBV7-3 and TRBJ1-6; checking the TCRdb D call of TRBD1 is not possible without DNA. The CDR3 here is CASSSGRGLSSPLHF.